A single sample gave rise to the 12 T cell receptor beta chains below, sequenced in a study of T cell repertoires in cytomegalovirus infection. TCRdb re-analysed the reads in MiXCR, keeping a single row per CDR3 protein. The table lists more than 400,000 distinct CDR3 sequences, 26% of them singletons, with roughly 13% in the top ten. Sequences were obtained from PBMCs. These receptors were obtained from a human donor in good health (CMV status not recorded). Some clones in this sample may be carry-over from other donors' samples.

The V and J genes are TRBV7-2 and TRBJ2-5; 11 nucleotides align to TRBD2. Germline lookup yields CDR1 SGHTA and CDR2 FQGNSA. The CDR3 loop spans 15 amino acids. With 1 base clipped from V and 4 bases from J, the junction kept 2 bases outside the gene matches. CDR3 protein: CASSLDGTSGETQYF. DNA of the CDR3: TGTGCCAGCAGCTTAGATGGGACTAGCGGAGAGACCCAGTACTTC.

This chain links TRBV6-2 or TRBV6-3 with TRBJ2-7; 7 bases are a match to TRBD1. Germline CDR1 reads MNHEY; CDR2 reads SVGEGT. J lost 7 bases, V lost 6 bases, and 9 bases had no gene match. The CDR3 totals 13 residues. CDR3 DNA sequence: TGTGCCAGCAGGGATACAGGGGAGCGGGAGCAGTACGTC. This codes for CASRDTGEREQYV.

In this sample, this clonotype turned up many times. The chain combines TRBV12-3 or TRBV12-4 with TRBJ2-5; 7 bases agree with TRBD1. The V segment lost 6 bases and the J segment 2 bases; nucleotides outside the gene matches: 6. The CDR3 covers 14 residues. The CDR3 protein is CASRKGTAQETQYF. DNA for the CDR3: TGTGCCAGCAGGAAAGGGACAGCTCAAGAGACCCAGTACTTC.

A few counts support this clonotype. The chain has TRBV10-3 and TRBJ2-7; 7 bases match TRBD1. This CDR3 contains 15 residues. In germline, CDR1 is ENHRY, CDR2 SYGVKD. V trimming: 6 bases; J trimming: 0 bases; junction bases outside the gene matches: 8. CDR3 sequence reads: CAISFAGQVSYEQYF. The CDR3 region has the DNA TGTGCCATCAGCTTTGCTGGACAGGTCTCCTACGAGCAGTACTTC.

This clonotype has ten or more counts. This chain joins TRBV7-2 and TRBJ2-2; D is unclear. Per germline, CDR1 SGHTA and CDR2 FQGNSA. Trimming shortened V by 0 bases and J by 6 bases, and 5 bases separated the two germline ends. The length of the CDR3 is 13 residues. The CDR3 spells CASSLAPPGELFF. In DNA, the CDR3 is TGTGCCAGCAGCTTAGCCCCTCCCGGGGAGCTGTTTTTT.

This clonotype was seen ten or more times. This chain links TRBV6-8 with TRBJ2-7; either TRBD1 or TRBD2 may fit D (6 bases each). Germline V lookup: CDR1 MNHGY, CDR2 SAAAGT. The CDR3 extends over 15 amino acids. The germline V and J ends were trimmed by 6 bases and 10 bases, with 25 bases remaining between them. DNA for the CDR3: TGTGCCAGCAGATCAGGGGTCGGATTAGCGGCGCCACAGTACGTC. It translates to CASRSGVGLAAPQYV.

This clonotype appeared a single time. The CDR3 DNA reads TGTGCCAGAAAAGGGGTTTACTATGGCTACACCTTC. Translation gives CARKGVYYGYTF. The chain links TRBV19 to TRBJ1-2; tentatively, D is TRBD1 (5 bases). V was clipped by 9 bases and J by 3 bases, with 11 bases between them. This CDR3 is built from 12 residues. The germline gives CDR1 LNHDA, CDR2 SQIVND (reference sequence). Full variable domain (missing parts from reference TRBV19 and TRBJ1-2): DGGITQSPKYLFRKEGQNVTLSCEQNLNHDAMYWYRQDPGQGLRLIYYSQIVNDFQKGDIAEGYSVSREKKESFPLTVTSAQKNPTAFYLCARKGVYYGYTFGSGTRLTVV.

Comments on this clonotype: A much larger clone is a single base away; this may be a read error. Without the conserved terminal phenylalanine or tryptophan, this CDR3 likely stems from a read error. The chain carries TRBV7-2 and TRBJ2-5; D call uncertain. The CDR3 contains 13 residues. The germline gives CDR1 SGHTA, CDR2 FQGNSA. V lost 5 bases to trimming and J lost 1 base, with 8 bases between them. The DNA of the CDR3 is TGTGCCAGCAGCCCCCGCCTCCAAGAGACCCAGTACCTC. It is translated as CASSPRLQETQYL.

The rearrangement joins TRBV6-5 to TRBJ2-1; D is unresolved. In germline, CDR1 is MNHEY, CDR2 SVGAGI. Trimming shortened V by 5 bases and J by 7 bases, and 12 bases separated the two germline ends. This CDR3 has 13 residues. The CDR3 region is CASSEPPRNEQFF. The CDR3 DNA follows: TGTGCCAGCAGTGAGCCCCCCAGGAATGAGCAGTTCTTC.

The rearrangement joins TRBV11-3 to TRBJ1-2; maybe TRBD1 (5 bases). CDR3 length: 15 amino acids. V dropped 4 bases and J dropped 7 bases, with 19 bases sitting between them. Germline V gene lookup returns CDR1 SGHNT and CDR2 YENEEA. CDR3 sequence reads: CASSSEDGGLGGYTF. In DNA, the CDR3 is TGTGCCAGCAGCTCCGAGGATGGGGGTTTGGGTGGCTACACCTTC.

The sample holds a few counts of this clonotype. The chain joins TRBV11-2 to TRBJ2-5; the D is unclear. Per the germline V gene, CDR1 is SGHAT and CDR2 is FQNNGV. The ends were cut back, 0 bases at V and 2 bases at J, with 10 bases in the middle. The CDR3 contains 15 residues. This chain's CDR3 is CASSLDRPAQETQYF. Here the CDR3 DNA reads TGTGCCAGCAGCTTAGATCGGCCGGCTCAAGAGACCCAGTACTTC.

This chain connects TRBV6-2 or TRBV6-3 to TRBJ2-7; 15 bases fit TRBD2. From germline, CDR1 is MNHEY and CDR2 SVGEGT. Trimming took 8 bases from V and 6 from J; bases not matched to a gene: 8. This CDR3 has 15 amino acids. CDR3: CASDSGLAGGSEQYV. DNA of the CDR3: TGTGCCAGCGATTCTGGACTAGCGGGAGGGTCCGAGCAGTACGTC.